This T cell receptor beta chain was recorded in a study of blood T cell repertoires in COVID-19. Overall study context: The cDNA or gDNA used as material had been derived from T cells, B-cell-depleted T cells, or PBMCs.

In Seattle, patients joined the study during active infection and were tracked longitudinally. Produced via immunoSEQ multiplex PCR; TCRdb's table is partial and in-frame only. The data contain 250,000 to 350,000 clones, less than 85% of them seen just once; the ten biggest clones take up roughly 1.5%. The trim removed 5 bases at V and 7 bases at J, leaving 4 bases unmatched. The germline CDR1 and CDR2 sequences are MNHEY and SVGAGI. This CDR3 is built from 12 residues. The sequence derives from a human donor with COVID-19, enrolled during active disease. The donor label of this sample is uncertain. The sample was peripheral blood. V usage is TRBV6-5 and J usage is TRBJ1-1; 7 bases fit TRBD1. The CDR3 here is CASSPRTGEAFF. DNA for the CDR3: TGTGCCAGCAGTCCTAGGACAGGTGAAGCTTTCTTT.